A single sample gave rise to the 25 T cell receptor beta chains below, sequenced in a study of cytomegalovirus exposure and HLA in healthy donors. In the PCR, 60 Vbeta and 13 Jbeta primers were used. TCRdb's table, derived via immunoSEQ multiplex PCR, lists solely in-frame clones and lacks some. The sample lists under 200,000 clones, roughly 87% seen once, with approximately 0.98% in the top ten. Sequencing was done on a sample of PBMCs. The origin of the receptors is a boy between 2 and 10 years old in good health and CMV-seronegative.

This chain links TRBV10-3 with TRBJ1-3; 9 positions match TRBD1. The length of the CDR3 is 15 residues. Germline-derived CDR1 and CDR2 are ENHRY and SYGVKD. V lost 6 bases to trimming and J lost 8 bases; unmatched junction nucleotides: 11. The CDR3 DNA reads TGTGCCATCAGGGGGACTACAGGGGGCGCGTACACCATATATTTT. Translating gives CAIRGTTGGAYTIYF.

Written as DNA, the CDR3 is TGTGCCAGCAGTTTAAGTACATTTGAATACACTGAAGCTTTCTTT. Translating it yields CASSLSTFEYTEAFF. This sequence joins TRBV28 and TRBJ1-1, with D hard to call. CDR1 is MDHEN and CDR2 is SYDVKM in the germline V gene. CDR3 size: 15 residues. Trimming pared 2 bases from V and 3 bases from J, leaving 13 bases between.

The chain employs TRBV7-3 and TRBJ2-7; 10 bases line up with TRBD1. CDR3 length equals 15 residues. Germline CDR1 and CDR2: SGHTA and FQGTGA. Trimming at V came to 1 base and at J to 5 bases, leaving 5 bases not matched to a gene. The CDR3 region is CASSLRGDRGHEQYF. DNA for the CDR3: TGTGCCAGCAGCTTAAGGGGGGACAGGGGACACGAGCAGTACTTC.

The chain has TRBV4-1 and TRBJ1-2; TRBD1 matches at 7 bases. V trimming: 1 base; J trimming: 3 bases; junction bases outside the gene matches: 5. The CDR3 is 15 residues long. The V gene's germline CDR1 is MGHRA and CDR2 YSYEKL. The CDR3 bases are TGCGCCAGCAGCCAAGTAAACAGGGGCGACTATGGCTACACCTTC. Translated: CASSQVNRGDYGYTF.

CDR3 sequence reads: CASSSLGQSYEQYF. The DNA of the CDR3 is TGTGCCAGCAGCTCTTTGGGACAGTCCTACGAGCAGTACTTC. J is TRBJ2-7 and V is TRBV11-1; 7 bases fit TRBD1. The CDR3 consists of 14 residues. Germline trimming cut 4 bases from V and 1 base from J; bases unmatched to any gene: 4. Germline loops: CDR1 SGHAT, CDR2 FQDESV (reference sequence).

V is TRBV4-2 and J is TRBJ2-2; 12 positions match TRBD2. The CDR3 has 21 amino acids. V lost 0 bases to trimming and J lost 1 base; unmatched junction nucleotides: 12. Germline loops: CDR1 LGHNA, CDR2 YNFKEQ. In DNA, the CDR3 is TGTGCCAGCAGCCAAGATTTAGGCGGACTAGCGGGGACCTTGAACACCGGGGAGCTGTTTTTT. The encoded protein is CASSQDLGGLAGTLNTGELFF.

Here the CDR3 reads CASSLDRLYGYTF. DNA for the CDR3: TGTGCCAGCAGTCTGGACAGGCTCTATGGCTACACCTTC. V and J are TRBV25-1 and TRBJ1-2, with 7 bases lining up with TRBD1. CDR1 is MGHDK and CDR2 is SYGVNS in the germline V gene. The CDR3 length is 13 residues. V gave up 5 bases and J gave up 4 bases; unmatched junction bases: 4.

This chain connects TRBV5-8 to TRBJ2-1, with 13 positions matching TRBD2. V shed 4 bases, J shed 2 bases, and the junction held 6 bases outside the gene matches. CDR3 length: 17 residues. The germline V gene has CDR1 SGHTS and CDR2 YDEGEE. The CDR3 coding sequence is TGTGCCAGCAGCCGAAGACTAGCGGGAGGCACCTACAATGAGCAGTTCTTC. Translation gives CASSRRLAGGTYNEQFF.

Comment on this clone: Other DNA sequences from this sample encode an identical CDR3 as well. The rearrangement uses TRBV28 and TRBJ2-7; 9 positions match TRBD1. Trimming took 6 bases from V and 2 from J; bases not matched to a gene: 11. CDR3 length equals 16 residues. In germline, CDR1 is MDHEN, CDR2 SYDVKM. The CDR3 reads CASSLPPGQGTYEQYF. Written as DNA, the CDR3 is TGTGCCAGCAGCTTACCCCCGGGACAGGGAACCTACGAGCAGTACTTC.

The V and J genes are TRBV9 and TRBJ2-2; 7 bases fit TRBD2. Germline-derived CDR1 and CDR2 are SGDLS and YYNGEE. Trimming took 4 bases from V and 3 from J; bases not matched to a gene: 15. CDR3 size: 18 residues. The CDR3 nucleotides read TGTGCCAGCAGCAAATTGACTCAGGGACGGGGGGACACCGGGGAGCTGTTTTTT. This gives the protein CASSKLTQGRGDTGELFF.

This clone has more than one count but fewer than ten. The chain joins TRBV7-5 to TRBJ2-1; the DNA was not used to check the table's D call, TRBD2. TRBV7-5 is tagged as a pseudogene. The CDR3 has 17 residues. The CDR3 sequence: CARSCHRGRAYYNEQFF. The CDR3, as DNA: TGTGCCAGAAGCTGCCACCGCGGGAGGGCCTACTACAATGAGCAGTTCTTC.

The CDR3 sequence is CASSKPGQPASGANVLTF. As DNA, the CDR3 is TGTGCCAGCAGTAAACCGGGACAGCCAGCCTCTGGGGCCAACGTCCTGACTTTC. The chain has TRBV5-6 and TRBJ2-6, with 7 bases that match TRBD1. The germline gives CDR1 SGHDT, CDR2 YYEEEE. The CDR3 totals 18 residues. The J segment lost 0 bases and the V segment lost 5 bases, leaving 11 bases of the junction unmatched.

DNA for the CDR3: TGTGCCAGTAGGCAAGGAACGATAGGCGGGAGCACAGATACGCAGTATTTT. Its protein product is CASRQGTIGGSTDTQYF. The chain uses TRBV19 and TRBJ2-3; D perhaps matches TRBD2 (5 bases). The V end lost 6 bases, the J end lost 0 bases, and 19 bases lay between the germline ends. The CDR3 extends over 17 amino acids. Germline CDR1 and CDR2: LNHDA and SQIVND (reference sequence).

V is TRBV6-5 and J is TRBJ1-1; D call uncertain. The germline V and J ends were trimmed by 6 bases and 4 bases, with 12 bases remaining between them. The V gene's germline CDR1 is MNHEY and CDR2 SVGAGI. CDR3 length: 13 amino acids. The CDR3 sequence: CASSVGGSTEAFF. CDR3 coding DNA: TGTGCCAGCAGCGTCGGTGGTTCCACTGAAGCTTTCTTT.

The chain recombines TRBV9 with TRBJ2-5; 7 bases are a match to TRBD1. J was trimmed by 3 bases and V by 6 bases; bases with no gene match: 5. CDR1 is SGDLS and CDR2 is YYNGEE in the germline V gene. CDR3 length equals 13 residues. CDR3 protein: CASTATGEETQYF. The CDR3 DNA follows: TGTGCCAGCACCGCAACAGGGGAAGAGACCCAGTACTTC.

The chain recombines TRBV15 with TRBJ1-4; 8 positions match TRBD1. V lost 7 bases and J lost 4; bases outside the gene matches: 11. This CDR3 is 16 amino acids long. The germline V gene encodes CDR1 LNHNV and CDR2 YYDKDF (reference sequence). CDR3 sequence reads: CATKNPRDRLNEKLFF. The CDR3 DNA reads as TGTGCCACCAAGAACCCACGGGACAGGCTTAATGAAAAACTGTTTTTT.

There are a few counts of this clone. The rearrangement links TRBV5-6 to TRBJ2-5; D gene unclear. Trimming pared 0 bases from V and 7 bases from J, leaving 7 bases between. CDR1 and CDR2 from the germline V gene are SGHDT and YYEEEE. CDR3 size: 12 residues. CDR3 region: CASSLAGGTQYF. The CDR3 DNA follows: TGTGCCAGCAGCTTGGCCGGTGGGACCCAGTACTTC.

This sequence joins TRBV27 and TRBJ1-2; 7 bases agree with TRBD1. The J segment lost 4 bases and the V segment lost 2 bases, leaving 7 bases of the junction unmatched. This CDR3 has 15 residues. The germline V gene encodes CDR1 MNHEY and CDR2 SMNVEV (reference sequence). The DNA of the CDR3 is TGTGCCAGCAGTTTAAGGTGGCAGGGGGGCTATGGCTACACCTTC. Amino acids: CASSLRWQGGYGYTF.

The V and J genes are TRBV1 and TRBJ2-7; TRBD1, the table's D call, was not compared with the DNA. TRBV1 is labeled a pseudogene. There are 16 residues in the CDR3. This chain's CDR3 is CTSSQDGARDNYEQYF. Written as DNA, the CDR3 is TGCACCAGCAGCCAAGATGGGGCCAGGGACAACTACGAGCAGTACTTC.

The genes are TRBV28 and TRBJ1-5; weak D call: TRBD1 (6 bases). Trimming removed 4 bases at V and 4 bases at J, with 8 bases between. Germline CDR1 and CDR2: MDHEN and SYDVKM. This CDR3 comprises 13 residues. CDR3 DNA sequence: TGTGCCAGCAGTTGGCAGGGGAATCAGCCCCAGCATTTT. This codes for CASSWQGNQPQHF.

This chain's CDR3 is CASSETGYNEQFF. Here the CDR3 DNA reads TGTGCCAGCAGTGAAACGGGATACAATGAGCAGTTCTTC. J is TRBJ2-1 and V is TRBV6-1; D may be TRBD2 (5 bases). Trimming pared 2 bases from V and 4 bases from J, leaving 6 bases between. CDR3 size: 13 residues. CDR1 and CDR2 (germline): MNHNS, SASEGT.

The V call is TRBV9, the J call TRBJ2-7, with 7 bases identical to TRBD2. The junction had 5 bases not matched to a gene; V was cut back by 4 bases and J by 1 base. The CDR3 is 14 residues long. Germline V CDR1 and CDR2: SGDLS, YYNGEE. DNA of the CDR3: TGTGCCAGCAGCCGGAGCGGGAAATCCTACGAGCAGTACTTC. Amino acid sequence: CASSRSGKSYEQYF.

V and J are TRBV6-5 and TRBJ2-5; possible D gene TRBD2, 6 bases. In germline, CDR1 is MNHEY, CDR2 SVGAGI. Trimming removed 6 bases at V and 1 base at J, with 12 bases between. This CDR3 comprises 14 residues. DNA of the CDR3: TGTGCCAGCAGCAAGCGGGCATTCCAAGAGACCCAGTACTTC. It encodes CASSKRAFQETQYF.

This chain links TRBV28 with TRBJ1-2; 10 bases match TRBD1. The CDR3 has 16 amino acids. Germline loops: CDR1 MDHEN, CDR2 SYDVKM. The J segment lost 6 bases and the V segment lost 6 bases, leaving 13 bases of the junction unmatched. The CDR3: CASSSPTGQGMNGYTF. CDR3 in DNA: TGTGCCAGCAGCTCCCCCACGGGACAGGGGATGAATGGCTACACCTTC.

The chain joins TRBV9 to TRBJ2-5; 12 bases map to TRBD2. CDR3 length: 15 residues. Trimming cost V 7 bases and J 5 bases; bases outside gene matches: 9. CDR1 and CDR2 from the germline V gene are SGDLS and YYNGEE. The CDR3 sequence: CASSPTSGGRETQYF. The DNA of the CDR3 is TGTGCCAGCTCCCCGACTAGCGGGGGTAGGGAGACCCAGTACTTC.